This T cell receptor beta chain derives from a study of CD8+CD57+ T cells in acquired aplastic anemia. Study-wide background: Sorted CD4+ and CD8+ cells yielded DNA averaging around 3.2 ug. Whole-study results and caveats: Patients and controls shared over 25 CD8+ CDR3 sequences, highly expressed in patients.

The germline gives CDR1 SGHAT, CDR2 FQDESV (reference sequence). This CDR3 region has 16 residues. Unmatched junction bases numbered 8, after V lost 4 bases and J lost 6 bases. Genomic DNA served as template for TCR beta VDJ and CDR3 profiling. TCRdb re-called the reads with MiXCR, one entry per CDR3 protein. Counted here are about 270,000 distinct CDR3 sequences, roughly half occurring once; the ten biggest clones make up 6.5% to 10%. This clonotype was detected ten times or more. The antigen is undetermined. Sample: sorted CD4+, CD8+, or CD8+CD57+ T cells (not recorded which) from PBMCs. The TCR comes from a human donor with severe aplastic anemia or a healthy control (not recorded which). The gene calls are TRBV11-1 and TRBJ1-6; 8 nucleotides line up with TRBD1. The CDR3 bases are TGTGCCAGCAGCTCAGCGGACAGGGCGCTTAATTCACCCCTCCACTTT. It is translated as CASSSADRALNSPLHF.